Following are 31 T cell receptor beta chains from one sample sequenced in a study of T-cell reconstitution after alpha-beta-depleted transplantation in children. Preparation of the TCRbeta library was carried out with unique molecular identifiers. TCRdb reprocessed the PCR reads with MiXCR, giving one entry per CDR3 protein. This table holds approximately 210,000 distinct CDR3 sequences, about a sixth found once. This sample comprised PBMCs, mostly from graft donor cells, obtained 360 days after TCRalphabeta/CD19-depleted stem cell transplant. These receptor sequences come from a male patient between 2 and 10 years old who had a stem cell transplant for acute lymphoblastic leukemia, so the T cells may come from the graft donor.

This clonotype has more than one count but fewer than ten. The chain joins TRBV5-1 to TRBJ2-1, with D perhaps matching TRBD2 (6 bases). Germline V lookup: CDR1 SGHRS, CDR2 YFSETQ. The length of the CDR3 is 12 residues. V lost 4 bases and J 8 bases, leaving 10 bases between the germline ends. In DNA form, the CDR3 reads TGCGCCAGCAGCGTGGAGGGAGATGAGCAGTTCTTC. As protein: CASSVEGDEQFF.

This clonotype was seen more than once but under ten times. This chain links TRBV5-1 with TRBJ1-6, with no clear D. CDR1 SGHRS and CDR2 YFSETQ come from the germline V gene. With 6 bases removed from V and 5 bases from J, the gap between germline ends came to 15 bases. The CDR3 contains 15 residues. As DNA, the CDR3 is TGCGCCAGCACCATCACGGATCCTCATAATTCACCCCTCCACTTT. Translation gives CASTITDPHNSPLHF. Full variable domain (missing parts from reference TRBV5-1 and TRBJ1-6): KAGVTQTPRYLIKTRGQQVTLSCSPISGHRSVSWYQQTPGQGLQFLFEYFSETQRNKGNFPGRFSGRQFSNSRSEMNVSTLELGDSALYLCASTITDPHNSPLHFGNGTRLTVT.

This clonotype was seen only a few times. For the CDR3, the DNA is TGTGCCAGCAGCCATACAGTAAACTATGGCTACACCTTC. Its translation: CASSHTVNYGYTF. This sequence joins TRBV6-1 and TRBJ1-2; D remains ambiguous. The CDR3 runs to 13 residues. V gave up 6 bases and J gave up 2 bases, with 10 bases separating them. Germline lookup yields CDR1 MNHNS and CDR2 SASEGT.

This clonotype has just a few counts. The chain links TRBV28 to TRBJ2-7, with D unclear. Germline CDR1 reads MDHEN; CDR2 reads SYDVKM. The CDR3 runs to 14 residues. V lost 3 bases and J lost 2, with 11 bases in between. For the CDR3, the DNA is TGTGCCAGCAGTTTTCCGGTCCGGGCCTACGAGCAGTACTTC. As protein: CASSFPVRAYEQYF.

The J gene is TRBJ2-7, the V gene TRBV7-6, with D possibly TRBD1 on 6 matching bases. Germline V gene data show CDR1 as SGHVS and CDR2 as FNYEAQ. The CDR3 length is 14 residues. V lost 5 bases and J lost 2, with 13 bases in between. CDR3 bases: TGTGCCAGCAGCGGGGGCGGAATAGCCTACGAGCAGTACTTC. Translation gives CASSGGGIAYEQYF.

The rearrangement links TRBV12-3 or TRBV12-4 to TRBJ1-3, with no clear D. V lost 6 bases and J lost 3, with 9 bases in between. The length of the CDR3 is 13 residues. The CDR3 sequence: CASSHSGGNTIYF. In nucleotides, the CDR3 is TGTGCCAGCAGCCACTCTGGTGGAAACACCATATATTTT.

A word on this clonotype: Germline is not matched at one junction end, which may reflect a read error. For the CDR3, the DNA is TGCAGTTCTAGAGGGGACAGGGGAAGAGCTTTCTTT. This sequence encodes CSSRGDRGRAFF. J is TRBJ1-1 and V is TRBV20-1, with 10 bases identical to TRBD1. In germline, CDR1 is DFQATT, CDR2 SNEGSKA (reference sequence). The CDR3 is 12 residues long.

This clonotype was counted a few times. The V gene is TRBV20-1, the J gene TRBJ2-7; 8 bases match TRBD1. From germline, CDR1 is DFQATT and CDR2 SNEGSKA (reference sequence). This CDR3 is built from 13 residues. Germline trimming cut 5 bases from V and 6 bases from J; bases unmatched to any gene: 9. The CDR3 is CSARRDRGPEQYF. CDR3 in DNA: TGCAGTGCTCGTCGAGACAGGGGCCCCGAGCAGTACTTC.

This clonotype was detected many times. J is TRBJ2-2 and V is TRBV10-3; 9 bases are shared with TRBD2. Unmatched junction bases numbered 2, after V lost 6 bases and J lost 3 bases. This CDR3 comprises 14 residues. CDR1 and CDR2 (germline): ENHRY, SYGVKD. CDR3 nucleotide sequence: TGTGCCATCAGACGACTAGCGGACACCGGGGAGCTGTTTTTT. Translation gives CAIRRLADTGELFF.

This clonotype was detected only a few times. The gene calls are TRBV5-1 and TRBJ2-3; 9 bases align to TRBD2. The J segment lost 2 bases and the V segment lost 0 bases, leaving 7 bases of the junction unmatched. Germline V CDR1 and CDR2: SGHRS, YFSETQ. The CDR3 loop spans 17 amino acids. The CDR3 loop is CASSLAASGDHTDTQYF. CDR3 coding DNA: TGCGCCAGCAGCTTGGCGGCTAGCGGGGACCACACAGATACGCAGTATTTT. Together with reference TRBV5-1 and TRBJ2-3, the CDR3 gives the full variable domain: KAGVTQTPRYLIKTRGQQVTLSCSPISGHRSVSWYQQTPGQGLQFLFEYFSETQRNKGNFPGRFSGRQFSNSRSEMNVSTLELGDSALYLCASSLAASGDHTDTQYFGPGTRLTVL.

The rearrangement joins TRBV7-8 to TRBJ2-1, with 11 positions matching TRBD2. The germline gives CDR1 SGHVS, CDR2 FQNEAQ. The CDR3 length is 17 residues. V was clipped by 5 bases and J by 4 bases; unmatched bases: 10. The CDR3 region is CASSPHRLAGPYNEQFF. The CDR3 nucleotides read TGTGCCAGCAGCCCTCATCGACTAGCGGGGCCATACAATGAGCAGTTCTTC.

This clonotype was picked up a small number of times. J is TRBJ1-1 and V is TRBV10-3, with D maybe TRBD1 (6 bases). With 10 bases removed from V and 0 bases from J, the gap between germline ends came to 12 bases. The CDR3 has 13 residues. Germline CDR1 ENHRY, CDR2 SYGVKD. The CDR3, as DNA: TGTGCCACCGAACAGGGCATGAACACTGAAGCTTTCTTT. As protein: CATEQGMNTEAFF.

In this sample, this clonotype turned up a few times. This chain joins TRBV27 and TRBJ1-1; the match to TRBD1 covers 7 bases. CDR1 is MNHEY, CDR2 SMNVEV, per germline (reference sequence). Losses at the gene ends were 5 bases for V and 1 base for J; bases not matched to a gene: 4. The CDR3 consists of 14 residues. As DNA, the CDR3 is TGTGCCAGCAGTATTGGGACAGCGAACACTGAAGCTTTCTTT. Translating gives CASSIGTANTEAFF.

V is TRBV24-1 and J is TRBJ1-1; D unclear. Trimming left V 7 bases short and J 1 base short, with 6 bases between. Germline V lookup: CDR1 KGHDR, CDR2 SFDVKD. CDR3 length equals 12 residues. CDR3 sequence (DNA): TGTGCCACCAGCGGATCGAACACTGAAGCTTTCTTT. This gives the protein CATSGSNTEAFF.

V gene TRBV10-3 combines with J gene TRBJ2-7; no clear D. Germline CDR1 is ENHRY and CDR2 is SYGVKD. The ends were cut back, 0 bases at V and 5 bases at J, with 8 bases in the middle. This CDR3 contains 13 residues. DNA for the CDR3: TGTGCCATCAGTGAGTCGAACGGGCACGAGCAGTACTTC. Its protein is CAISESNGHEQYF.

J is TRBJ1-1 and V is TRBV5-1, with D possibly being TRBD1 (5 bases). The CDR3 sequence is 14 residues long. Trimming took 5 bases from V and 1 from J, leaving 12 bases between them. Germline loops: CDR1 SGHRS, CDR2 YFSETQ. In nucleotides, the CDR3 is TGCGCCAGCAGTTTCGGGGCGGGGAACACTGAAGCTTTCTTT. This codes for CASSFGAGNTEAFF.

This clonotype turned up a few times. V is TRBV28 and J is TRBJ2-3; D assignment may be TRBD1 or TRBD2 (5 bases each). V was pared by 2 bases and J by 0 bases, with 12 bases between. CDR3 size: 16 residues. The germline gives CDR1 MDHEN, CDR2 SYDVKM. The DNA for the CDR3 is TGTGCCAGCAGTTTAGTACCCGGGGCTAGCACAGATACGCAGTATTTT. Translated: CASSLVPGASTDTQYF.

The chain has TRBV11-1 and TRBJ1-1; tentative D call: TRBD1 (5 bases). The germline V gene has CDR1 SGHAT and CDR2 FQDESV (reference sequence). The CDR3 runs to 16 residues. V was cut by 4 bases and J by 7 bases, with 22 bases left in between. CDR3 sequence: CASSSLGAGRVNEAFF. CDR3 DNA sequence: TGTGCCAGCAGCTCCCTCGGGGCAGGGAGGGTCAATGAAGCTTTCTTT.

In this sample, this clonotype turned up a few times. The chain has TRBV12-3 or TRBV12-4 and TRBJ2-1; no clear D. The V end lost 1 base, the J end lost 8 bases, and 6 bases lay between the germline ends. The CDR3 runs 12 residues. CDR3 bases: TGTGCCAGCAGTTTAGTCGGCGATGAGCAGTTCTTC. Amino acid sequence: CASSLVGDEQFF.

The sample holds a few counts of this clonotype. This chain joins TRBV3-1 and TRBJ2-4, with D possibly TRBD1 on 6 matching bases. This CDR3 has 13 amino acids. V lost 4 bases and J 6 bases, leaving 10 bases between the germline ends. Germline lookup yields CDR1 LGHDT and CDR2 YNNKEL (reference sequence). CDR3 region: CASSLGAVNIQYF. The CDR3 DNA follows: TGTGCCAGCAGCCTGGGGGCTGTAAACATTCAGTACTTC.

This chain connects TRBV7-9 to TRBJ2-3; D could derive from TRBD1 or TRBD2 (5 bases each). The CDR3 has 14 amino acids. Germline CDR1 is SEHNR and CDR2 is FQNEAQ (reference sequence). V was clipped by 5 bases and J by 2 bases, with 11 bases between them. As DNA, the CDR3 is TGTGCCAGCAGCGGGAGACAGAACACAGATACGCAGTATTTT. Amino acid sequence: CASSGRQNTDTQYF.

The chain has TRBV4-3 and TRBJ2-1; the match to TRBD2 covers 7 bases. After removal of 4 bases from V and 6 bases from J, the junction contained 9 bases not matched to a gene. In germline, CDR1 is LGHNA, CDR2 YSLEER. The length of the CDR3 is 15 residues. The CDR3 nucleotides are TGCGCCAGCAGCCGCAATAGCGGGCCCGGCAATGAGCAGTTCTTC. This gives the protein CASSRNSGPGNEQFF.

This sequence joins TRBV27 and TRBJ2-6; D is undetermined. V lost 2 bases to trimming and J lost 1 base, with 15 bases between them. Germline values: CDR1 MNHEY, CDR2 SMNVEV (reference sequence). The CDR3 is 18 residues long. The CDR3 region has the DNA TGTGCCAGCAGTTTAGGGCGGCAGTCTTATTCTGGGGCCAACGTCCTGACTTTC. Its translation is CASSLGRQSYSGANVLTF.

The V and J genes are TRBV10-3 and TRBJ2-5; 14 bases fit TRBD2. Germline V CDR1 and CDR2: ENHRY, SYGVKD. Trimming removed 0 bases from V and 1 base from J; junction bases left unmatched: 1. The CDR3 totals 17 residues. The DNA for the CDR3 is TGTGCCATCAGTGAGTCGACTAGCGGGGGGGCCCAAGAGACCCAGTACTTC. Translation gives CAISESTSGGAQETQYF.

V and J are TRBV19 and TRBJ2-7; D remains unclear. Germline loops: CDR1 LNHDA, CDR2 SQIVND (reference sequence). V was shortened by 0 bases and J by 3 bases, with 6 bases between the two germline ends. There are 13 residues in the CDR3. In nucleotides, the CDR3 is TGTGCCAGTAGTATAGATACCATCTACGAGCAGTACTTC. It codes for CASSIDTIYEQYF.

The chain recombines TRBV5-4 with TRBJ2-3; 9 bases fit TRBD2. The CDR3 consists of 16 residues. Trimming took 0 bases from V and 3 from J; bases not matched to a gene: 5. Germline values: CDR1 SGHNT, CDR2 YYREEE (reference sequence). The CDR3 loop reads CASSLELAGETDTQYF. CDR3 DNA: TGTGCCAGCAGCTTGGAATTAGCGGGAGAGACAGATACGCAGTATTTT.

This clonotype was counted a few times. The rearrangement links TRBV4-3 to TRBJ2-1, with D uncertain. Germline V gene data show CDR1 as LGHNA and CDR2 as YSLEER. Trimming took 0 bases from V and 4 from J, leaving 13 bases between them. CDR3 length: 16 amino acids. CDR3 DNA sequence: TGCGCCAGCAGCCAAGATCCCCAAGAAAGGTACAATGAGCAGTTCTTC. It yields the protein CASSQDPQERYNEQFF.

The chain uses TRBV6-1 and TRBJ1-1, with D perhaps TRBD1 (5 bases). The germline V gene has CDR1 MNHNS and CDR2 SASEGT. CDR3 length: 14 residues. The V gene lost 7 bases and the J gene lost 1 base, with 13 bases spanning the gap. CDR3 amino acids: CASTQGGANTEAFF. CDR3 nucleotide sequence: TGTGCCAGCACCCAGGGAGGAGCGAACACTGAAGCTTTCTTT.

Note on this clonotype: A junction boundary mismatches the germline segment, possibly from a read error. The chain links TRBV29-1 to TRBJ2-1, with unresolved D. The CDR3 is 11 amino acids. Germline V gene sequence: CDR1 SQVTM, CDR2 ANQGSEA. CDR3 sequence reads: CSAEQYNEQFF. CDR3 nucleotide sequence: TGCAGCGCTGAACAGTACAATGAGCAGTTCTTC.

This clonotype appeared a few times. The chain links TRBV7-2 to TRBJ2-5, with 7 positions matching TRBD2. Germline CDR1 is SGHTA and CDR2 is FQGNSA. The CDR3 has 15 residues. Trimming at V came to 3 bases and at J to 2 bases, leaving 6 bases not matched to a gene. The CDR3 DNA reads TGTGCCAGCAGCTTGAATTACGGGGGGCAAGAGACCCAGTACTTC. This codes for CASSLNYGGQETQYF. The variable domain in full, with the rest retrieved from reference TRBV7-2 and TRBJ2-5, is GAGVSQSPSNKVTEKGKDVELRCDPISGHTALYWYRQSLGQGLEFLIYFQGNSAPDKSGLPSDRFSAERTGGSVSTLTIQRTQQEDSAVYLCASSLNYGGQETQYFGPGTRLLVL.

This clonotype came up once. The chain uses TRBV11-2 and TRBJ1-5; TRBD1 is a possible D gene (5 bases). Deletions cut 2 bases from V and 0 bases from J, with 8 bases between. CDR1 is SGHAT and CDR2 is FQNNGV in the germline V gene. The CDR3 contains 15 residues. DNA of the CDR3: TGTGCCAGCAGCTTAATGGGGGATAGCAATCAGCCCCAGCATTTT. This translates into CASSLMGDSNQPQHF.